This T cell receptor (beta chain) comes out of a study of blood T cells in healthy people across ages. Trimming took off 5 bases at V and 4 bases at J, with 11 bases between the two ends. Germline V gene data show CDR1 as MNHEY and CDR2 as SMNVEV (reference sequence). The CDR3 loop spans 13 amino acids. The second PCR ran roughly 7 to 12 cycles with a sample-barcoded 5' primer and J-beta primers. One entry per CDR3 protein results from TCRdb running MiXCR on the 5' RACE reads. The sample carries about a million distinct CDR3 sequences, roughly 51% recorded once. The receptor's source is a woman aged 55-69 years in good health. Sequencing was done on a sample of blood. The chain recombines TRBV27 with TRBJ1-2; no reliable D call. CDR3 bases: TGTGCCAGCAGTCCCTCTAAATCCTATGGCTACACCTTC. Encoded protein: CASSPSKSYGYTF.